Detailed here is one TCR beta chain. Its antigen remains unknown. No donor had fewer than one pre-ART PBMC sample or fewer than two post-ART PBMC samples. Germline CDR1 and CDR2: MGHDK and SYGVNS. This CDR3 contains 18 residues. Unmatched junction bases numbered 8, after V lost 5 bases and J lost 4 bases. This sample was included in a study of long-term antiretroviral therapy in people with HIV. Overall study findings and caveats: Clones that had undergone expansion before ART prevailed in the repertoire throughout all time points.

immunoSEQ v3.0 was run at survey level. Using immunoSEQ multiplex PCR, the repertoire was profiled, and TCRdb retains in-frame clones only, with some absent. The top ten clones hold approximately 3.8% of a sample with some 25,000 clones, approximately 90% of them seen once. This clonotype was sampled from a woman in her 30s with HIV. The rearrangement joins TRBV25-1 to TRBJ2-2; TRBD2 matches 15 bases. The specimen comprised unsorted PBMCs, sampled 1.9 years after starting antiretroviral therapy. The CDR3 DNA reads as TGTGCCAGCAGTCACGGACTAGCGGGGGGGCAGGGCACCGGGGAGCTGTTTTTT. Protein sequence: CASSHGLAGGQGTGELFF.